This T cell receptor (beta chain) stems from a study of early T cells in non-severe SARS-CoV-2 infection (dated by TCRdb to the early 2020s). A note on the overall study: Because TCR sequencing was done on bulk RNA from unsorted whole blood, the alpha and beta chains could not be paired.

To prepare the library, 5' RACE was applied. Sequencing relied on a NextSeq 500. In the TCR library protocol, unique molecular identifiers were attached to individual cDNA molecules to correct for PCR bias and sequencing error. Both TCR alpha and beta chains were sequenced, and tight co-correlation was observed between alpha and beta sequence abundances in each sample. The paper's processing steps were these. Decombinator V4 was used to annotate the V gene, J gene and CDR3 of the TCR sequences. Expanded TCRs were defined as changing significantly between any two time points under a Poisson model with p below 0.0001. TCR abundances were normalised to the total number of TCRs sequenced in each sample and reported as counts per million. TRAV1-2 paired with TRAJ12, TRAJ20 or TRAJ33 defined MAIT TCRs, while TRAV10 paired with TRAJ18 defined iNKT TCRs. VDJdb, accessed 1 November 2021, was searched for CMV, EBV and SARS-CoV-2 annotated TCRs, excluding TCRs annotated for multiple antigens. Through fastp at Q25 and MiXCR, TCRdb rebuilt clones from the public reads, retaining in-frame beta chains. Each CDR3 protein gets just one entry, which takes the most common genes and DNA from the rows behind it. The V and J calls and clone size are TCRdb's, not the authors'. Counted in this sample were about 79,000 distinct CDR3 sequences; around 11% of them appeared once. The ten largest clones add up to 4.7% of the sample.

Reading the germline V gene gives CDR1 SGHDT and CDR2 YYEEEE. Measured from the cysteine to the phenylalanine, the CDR3 is 16 residues long. CDR3 DNA is the only sequence kept; it has 48 bases, read in frame from the first base. V is pruned by 4 bases and J by 0 bases, leaving 3 bases of the junction without a gene match. General findings and caveats noted by the study authors: Matching against VDJdb was skewed toward anti-spike CD8 responses, likely underestimated virus-specific expansions, and missed private and CD4 specificities.

Set within a cohort of healthcare workers in London, UK, this nested case-control study involved weekly PCR testing of nasopharyngeal swabs along with blood sampling. Healthcare workers were enrolled in the week of the UK lockdown, from 23 to 31 March 2020, and were followed every week for up to roughly 16 weeks. This clonotype has ten or more counts. What antigen it recognizes has not been identified. No much larger clone is present one base from it, and per-base qualities are unavailable. The origin of this receptor is an adult who was a healthcare worker with PCR-confirmed SARS-CoV-2 infection or an uninfected control (not recorded which). The sequencing sample was made of whole blood. The rearranged segments are TRBV5-6 and TRBJ1-4, and TRBD1 aligns with 10 junction nucleotides. For the CDR3, the sequence is CASSRDRGATNEKLFF. The sequence in DNA is TGTGCCAGCAGCCGGGACAGGGGCGCAACTAATGAAAAACTGTTTTTT.